What follows is one TCR beta chain and its context. Its antigen remains unidentified. Method: immunoSEQ multiplex PCR; TCRdb's copy keeps in-frame clones and lacks some. This table has some 1,500 clones, approximately 86% appearing once. This entry belongs to a study of neoadjuvant nivolumab and ipilimumab in lung cancer. Overall study: The combination arm added day-1 ipilimumab 1 mg/kg to nivolumab 3 mg/kg on days 1, 15, 29.

Whole-study findings and limits: A small number of samples were TCR sequenced. From pretherapy to surgery, tumor richness and clonality rose with dual therapy.

Germline values: CDR1 SGHRS, CDR2 YFSETQ. This CDR3 has 15 amino acids. V dropped 0 bases and J dropped 6; count of bases not matched to a gene: 5. The V call is TRBV5-1, the J call TRBJ2-7, with 11 nucleotides matching TRBD1. This specimen was adjacent normal lung tissue, taken after neoadjuvant nivolumab, alone or with ipilimumab, at or shortly before surgery. The sequence derives from an adult with non-small cell lung cancer. The CDR3 here is CASSLAGDRGSEQYF. CDR3 in DNA: TGCGCCAGCAGCTTGGCTGGGGACAGGGGGTCCGAGCAGTACTTC.